This is a list of T cell receptor beta chains from one sample in a study of shared clonotypes between healthy human individuals. Using immunoSEQ multiplex PCR, the repertoire was profiled, and TCRdb retains in-frame clones only, with some absent. The sample shows some 2,500,000 clones, roughly 92% of them seen only once. Input material: naive CD4+ T cells from PBMCs. The receptors shown here come from a young man in good health. Some clones in this sample may be carry-over from other donors' samples. CDR3s leave out the opening cysteine and the closing phenylalanine or tryptophan. Clone size is stated in some rows and not others, as once, few, many or a class when expanded.

clone_size j_call v_call cdr3_aa
few TRBJ1-2 TRBV25-1 ASSALGGNYGYT
NA TRBJ1-1 TRBV29-1 SVGTGTEAF
NA TRBJ2-4 TRBV28 ASSLLGQGAKNIQY
NA TRBJ2-5 TRBV15 ATSMRVLMETQY
NA TRBJ2-1 TRBV14 ASSQDWALSSYNEQF
NA TRBJ1-3 TRBV19 ASSRLEGNTIY
NA TRBJ1-5 TRBV10-2 ASSDRSRQPQH
once TRBJ1-4 TRBV13 ASSPGQGRDEKLF
NA TRBJ1-2 TRBV7-8 ASSPSRQLLTEGYT
NA TRBJ1-2 TRBV28 ASSLWAGSHGYT
NA TRBJ1-2 TRBV6-5 ASTLGRNYGYT
NA TRBJ2-7 TRBV2 ASSGWLAEGNY